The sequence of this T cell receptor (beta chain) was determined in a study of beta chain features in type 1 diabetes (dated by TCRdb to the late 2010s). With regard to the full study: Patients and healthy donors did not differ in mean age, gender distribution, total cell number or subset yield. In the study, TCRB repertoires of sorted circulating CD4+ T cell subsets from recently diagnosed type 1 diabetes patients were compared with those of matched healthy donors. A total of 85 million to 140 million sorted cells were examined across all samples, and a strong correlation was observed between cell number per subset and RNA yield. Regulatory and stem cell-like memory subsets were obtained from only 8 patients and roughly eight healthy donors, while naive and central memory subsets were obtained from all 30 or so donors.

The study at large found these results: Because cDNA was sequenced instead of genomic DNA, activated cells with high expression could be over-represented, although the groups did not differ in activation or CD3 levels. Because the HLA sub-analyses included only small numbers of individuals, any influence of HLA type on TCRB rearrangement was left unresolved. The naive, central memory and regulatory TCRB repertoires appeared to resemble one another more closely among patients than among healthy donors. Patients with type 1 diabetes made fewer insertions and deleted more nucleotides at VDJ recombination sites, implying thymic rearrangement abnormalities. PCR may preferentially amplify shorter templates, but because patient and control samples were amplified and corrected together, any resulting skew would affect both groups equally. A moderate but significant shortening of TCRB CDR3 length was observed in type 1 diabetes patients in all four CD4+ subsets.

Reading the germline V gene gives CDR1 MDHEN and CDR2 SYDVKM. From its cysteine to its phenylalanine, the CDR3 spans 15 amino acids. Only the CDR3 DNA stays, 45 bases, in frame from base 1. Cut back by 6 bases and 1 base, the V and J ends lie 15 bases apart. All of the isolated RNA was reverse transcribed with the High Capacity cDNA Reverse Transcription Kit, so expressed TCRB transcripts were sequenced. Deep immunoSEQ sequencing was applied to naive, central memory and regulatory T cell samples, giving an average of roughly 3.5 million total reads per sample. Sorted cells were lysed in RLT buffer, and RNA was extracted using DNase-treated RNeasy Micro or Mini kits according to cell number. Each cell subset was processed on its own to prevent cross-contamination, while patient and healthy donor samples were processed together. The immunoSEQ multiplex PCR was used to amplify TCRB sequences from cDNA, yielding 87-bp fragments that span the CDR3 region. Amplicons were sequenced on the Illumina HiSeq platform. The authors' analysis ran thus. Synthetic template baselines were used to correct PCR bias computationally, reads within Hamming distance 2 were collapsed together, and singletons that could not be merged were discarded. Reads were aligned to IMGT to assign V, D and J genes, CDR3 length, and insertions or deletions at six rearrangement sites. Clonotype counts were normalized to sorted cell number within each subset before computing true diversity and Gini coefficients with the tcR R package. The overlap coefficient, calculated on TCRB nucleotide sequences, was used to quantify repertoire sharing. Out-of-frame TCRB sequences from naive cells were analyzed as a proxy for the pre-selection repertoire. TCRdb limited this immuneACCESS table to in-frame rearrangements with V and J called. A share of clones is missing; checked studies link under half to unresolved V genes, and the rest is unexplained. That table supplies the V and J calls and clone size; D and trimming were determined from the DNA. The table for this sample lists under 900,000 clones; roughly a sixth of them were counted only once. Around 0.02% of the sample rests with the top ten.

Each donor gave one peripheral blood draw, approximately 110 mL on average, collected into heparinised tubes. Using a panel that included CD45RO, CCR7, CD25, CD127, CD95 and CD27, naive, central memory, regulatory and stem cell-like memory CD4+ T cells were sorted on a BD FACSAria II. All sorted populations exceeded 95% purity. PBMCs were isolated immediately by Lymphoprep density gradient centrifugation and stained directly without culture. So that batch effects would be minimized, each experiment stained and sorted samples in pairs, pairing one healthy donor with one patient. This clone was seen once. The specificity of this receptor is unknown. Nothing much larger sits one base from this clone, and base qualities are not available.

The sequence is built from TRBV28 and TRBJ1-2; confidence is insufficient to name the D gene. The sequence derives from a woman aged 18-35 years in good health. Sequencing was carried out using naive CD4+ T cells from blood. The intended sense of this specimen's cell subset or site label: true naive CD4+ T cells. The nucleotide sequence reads TGTGCCAGCAGACCAAACTCTGCCCTTAACTATGGCTACACCTTC. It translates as CASRPNSALNYGYTF.